The clone carrying this TCR beta chain has ten or more counts. Memory CD4+ cells were the fraction left after CD45RA+ naive selection. The sample comes from a study of shared clonotypes between healthy human individuals. Germline values: CDR1 SGHAT, CDR2 FQNNGV. The CDR3 is made up of 17 amino acids. The V and J ends lost 3 bases and 3 bases, in that order; junction bases with no gene match: 11. The protocol was immunoSEQ multiplex PCR, while the TCRdb copy is restricted to in-frame clones and leaves out a portion. The sample includes under 1,100,000 clones, around three quarters of them seen just once.

The V and J genes are TRBV11-2 and TRBJ1-3, with 7 bases lining up with TRBD1. The source of this sequence is a man aged 18 to 30 in good health. Some clones in this sample may be carry-over from other donors' samples. The sequencing input was memory CD4+ T cells from PBMCs. Sample subset: CD45RA-negative fraction. The CDR3 reads CASSFIQGKAFGNTIYF. As DNA, the CDR3 is TGTGCCAGCAGCTTTATACAGGGGAAGGCTTTTGGAAACACCATATATTTT. Looking up the rest from reference TRBV11-2 and TRBJ1-3 gives the full variable domain: EAGVAQSPRYKIIEKRQSVAFWCNPISGHATLYWYQQILGQGPKLLIQFQNNGVVDDSQLPKDRFSAERLKGVDSTLKIQPAKLEDSAVYLCASSFIQGKAFGNTIYFGEGSWLTVV.